The source of this T cell receptor (beta chain) is a study of molecular identifiers for immune sequencing clone quantification. Overall study: Naive CD8 RNA (around 20,000 or 100,000 cells) was divided into five aliquots, with four sequenced.

This clonotype has at least ten counts. Its antigen remains unknown. Methods described previously, with TCR primers listed, were used for bulk TCR libraries. TCRdb reprocessed the PCR reads with MiXCR, giving one entry per CDR3 protein. The table records more than 250,000 distinct CDR3 sequences, 20% to 25% of them present only once. Notes on the study in general: In naive cells, clones above 20 RNA copies held under 1% of molecules, whereas in effector cells they held over 99%. Amid roughly 1 million naive cells, spiked Jurkat TCR RNA from one cell was reportedly still detectable.

The CDR3 covers 13 residues. Trimming removed 5 bases from V and 1 base from J, with 10 bases in between. Germline V gene lookup returns CDR1 SQVTM and CDR2 ANQGSEA. The sequence derives from a human donor in good health. Some libraries in this study had Jurkat cell RNA spiked in. The sequencing sample was made of naive CD8+ T cells from blood, with Jurkat cell RNA spiked in. Subset meaning: FACS-sorted CD8+CD4-CCR7+CD45RA+ naive T cells. V usage is TRBV29-1 and J usage is TRBJ2-3, with D maybe TRBD1 (5 bases). The CDR3 spells CSVPGIGTDTQYF. In DNA form, the CDR3 reads TGCAGCGTTCCAGGGATCGGCACAGATACGCAGTATTTT.